The 26 T cell receptor beta chains below were found in one sample sequenced in a study of response to subunit inactivated influenza vaccine. TCRdb analysed the RT-PCR reads with MiXCR anew, one entry per CDR3 protein. The sample yields almost 600,000 distinct CDR3 sequences, around 15% seen once. The sequenced sample was PBMCs from blood, obtained approximately 13 days after vaccination. These receptors all stem from a man aged 50 to 60 who received an inactivated influenza vaccine.

The chain combines TRBV12-3 or TRBV12-4 with TRBJ1-2; TRBD1 is a possible D gene (6 bases). This CDR3 has 14 amino acids. Trimming removed 7 bases from V and 9 bases from J, with 21 bases in between. The CDR3 DNA sequence: TGTGCCAGCATTGGCAGGGGTGAGAGGTTTTGCTACACCTTC. This encodes CASIGRGERFCYTF.

V and J are TRBV6-5 and TRBJ1-2; 12 bases agree with TRBD1. The V gene end was trimmed by 0 bases and the J gene end by 8 bases; junction bases not matched to a gene: 7. CDR1 MNHEY and CDR2 SVGAGI come from the germline V gene. The CDR3 spans 16 residues. The CDR3 here is CASSYSTGQGARGYTF. The CDR3 bases are TGTGCCAGCAGTTACTCGACGGGACAGGGGGCACGGGGCTACACCTTC.

This clonotype was counted a few times. This chain uses TRBV6-2 or TRBV6-3 with TRBJ2-1; TRBD2 aligns across 13 bases. Losses at the gene ends were 5 bases for V and 8 bases for J; bases not matched to a gene: 6. Germline lookup yields CDR1 MNHEY and CDR2 SVGEGT. The CDR3 has 15 residues. The CDR3 sequence is CASSLTSGGAHEQFF. The DNA for the CDR3 is TGTGCCAGCAGTCTTACTAGCGGGGGGGCACATGAGCAGTTCTTC.

This chain joins TRBV5-1 and TRBJ2-7; TRBD1 aligns across 8 bases. The length of the CDR3 is 13 residues. Per germline, CDR1 SGHRS and CDR2 YFSETQ. V lost 4 bases to trimming and J lost 5 bases; unmatched junction nucleotides: 5. The CDR3 DNA sequence: TGCGCCAGCAGCCGAATGACAGGGGACGAGCAGTACTTC. This translates into CASSRMTGDEQYF.

This clonotype was found a few times. The CDR3 here is CATRTSANTGELFF. The CDR3 DNA reads as TGTGCCACCCGGACTAGTGCGAACACCGGGGAGCTGTTTTTT. This rearrangement joins TRBV12-3 or TRBV12-4 to TRBJ2-2; 7 bases align to TRBD2. The CDR3 runs to 14 residues. V was pared by 10 bases and J by 0 bases, with 5 bases of the junction left unmatched.

This chain connects TRBV6-1 to TRBJ1-1; the D is unclear. Germline assignment: CDR1 MNHNS and CDR2 SASEGT. This CDR3 has 14 amino acids. V was shortened by 5 bases and J by 4 bases, with 14 bases between the two germline ends. The CDR3, as DNA: TGTGCCAGCAGTCCCGGACTGCGCAGCACTGAAGCTTTCTTT. Translating it yields CASSPGLRSTEAFF.

This clonotype has at least ten counts. This chain links TRBV10-2 with TRBJ2-3; D unresolved. CDR3 length equals 12 residues. The V and J ends lost 3 bases and 6 bases respectively, with 7 bases between them. Germline loops: CDR1 WSHSY, CDR2 SAAADI. DNA for the CDR3: TGCGCCAGCAGTGATATGTCGGATACGCAGTATTTT. This sequence encodes CASSDMSDTQYF.

V is TRBV6-5 and J is TRBJ2-5; D tentatively fits TRBD1 or TRBD2 (6 bases each). The CDR3 is made up of 15 amino acids. Between the trimmed V and J ends, which lost 3 bases and 1 base, there was a span of 12 bases. Germline V gene sequence: CDR1 MNHEY, CDR2 SVGAGI. CDR3 region: CASSYRGQSQETQYF. The CDR3 DNA is TGTGCCAGCAGTTATCGGGGGCAGTCCCAAGAGACCCAGTACTTC.

The chain recombines TRBV28 with TRBJ2-1, with 7 bases identical to TRBD2. The length of the CDR3 is 14 residues. Trimming cost V 7 bases and J 1 base; bases outside gene matches: 4. Germline V gene data show CDR1 as MDHEN and CDR2 as SYDVKM. CDR3 DNA: TGTGCCAGCATCTCCGGGGGGTCCTACAATGAGCAGTTCTTC. This sequence encodes CASISGGSYNEQFF. Filled out from reference TRBV28 and TRBJ2-1, the complete variable domain reads DVKVTQSSRYLVKRTGEKVFLECVQDMDHENMFWYRQDPGLGLRLIYFSYDVKMKEKGDIPEGYSVSREKKERFSLILESASTNQTSMYLCASISGGSYNEQFFGPGTRLTVL.

The chain carries TRBV6-5 and TRBJ2-1; 11 nucleotides align to TRBD2. The CDR3 loop spans 16 amino acids. Germline CDR1 is MNHEY and CDR2 is SVGAGI. Trimming removed 0 bases from V and 7 bases from J; junction bases left unmatched: 5. In DNA, the CDR3 is TGTGCCAGCAGTTACTCGTTCGCTAGCGGGGGGAATGAGCAGTTCTTC. Translating it yields CASSYSFASGGNEQFF.

The chain employs TRBV28 and TRBJ2-1, with 7 bases lining up with TRBD2. The germline V gene encodes CDR1 MDHEN and CDR2 SYDVKM. The CDR3 runs 15 residues. After removal of 1 base from V and 1 base from J, the junction contained 1 base not matched to a gene. CDR3 sequence (DNA): TGTGCCAGCAGTTTATTTAGCGGGTCCTACAATGAGCAGTTCTTC. Its translation: CASSLFSGSYNEQFF.

The rearrangement uses TRBV5-1 and TRBJ1-1; the match to TRBD1 covers 7 bases. The CDR3 consists of 14 residues. Germline V CDR1 and CDR2: SGHRS, YFSETQ. V lost 4 bases, J lost 0 bases, and 3 bases stayed unmatched. The CDR3 DNA follows: TGCGCCAGCAGCAAGGGGACAGTGAACACTGAAGCTTTCTTT. It translates to CASSKGTVNTEAFF.

A few counts support this clonotype. The rearrangement links TRBV20-1 to TRBJ2-5; the D is unclear. Trimming stripped 0 bases from V and 5 bases from J, with 10 bases between. CDR1 is DFQATT, CDR2 SNEGSKA, per germline (reference sequence). This CDR3 is built from 13 residues. Here the CDR3 reads CSARDHKAETQYF. The DNA for the CDR3 is TGCAGTGCTAGAGATCATAAAGCTGAGACCCAGTACTTC.

The rearrangement joins TRBV24-1 to TRBJ2-5; tentatively, D is TRBD1 (5 bases). Deletions cut 3 bases from V and 5 bases from J, with 9 bases between. The CDR3 totals 13 residues. Germline CDR1 reads KGHDR; CDR2 reads SFDVKD. CDR3 amino acids: CATSDQTVETQYF. In nucleotides, the CDR3 is TGTGCCACCAGTGATCAGACAGTGGAGACCCAGTACTTC.

This clonotype has ten or more counts. This CDR3 reads CASSQDPKAAGGRGEQFF. Written as DNA, the CDR3 is TGTGCCAGCAGCCAAGATCCGAAGGCCGCAGGGGGCAGGGGTGAGCAGTTCTTC. The J gene is TRBJ2-1, the V gene TRBV4-2, with 8 bases matching TRBD1. The CDR3 length is 18 residues. The germline V gene encodes CDR1 LGHNA and CDR2 YNFKEQ. J was trimmed by 9 bases and V by 0 bases; bases with no gene match: 16.

A few counts support this clonotype. This chain uses TRBV7-2 with TRBJ1-6; D may be TRBD1 (5 bases). This CDR3 comprises 13 residues. Trimming removed 5 bases from V and 7 bases from J, with 9 bases in between. CDR1 and CDR2 from the germline V gene are SGHTA and FQGNSA. CDR3 sequence reads: CASSNAGNSPLHF. CDR3 sequence (DNA): TGTGCCAGCAGCAACGCAGGGAATTCACCCCTCCACTTT.

V and J are TRBV10-3 and TRBJ1-2, with 8 bases that match TRBD1. From germline, CDR1 is ENHRY and CDR2 SYGVKD. J gave up 5 bases and V 6 bases, and 5 bases lay outside the gene matches. CDR3 size: 13 residues. The CDR3 reads CAISLDREYGYTF. CDR3 DNA: TGTGCCATCAGCCTGGACAGGGAGTATGGCTACACCTTC.

This clonotype was counted between two and nine times. The chain couples TRBV20-1 to TRBJ2-7; 7 positions agree with TRBD1. The V and J ends lost 6 bases and 4 bases, in that order; junction bases with no gene match: 9. Germline V gene data show CDR1 as DFQATT and CDR2 as SNEGSKA (reference sequence). The CDR3 length is 13 residues. CDR3 coding DNA: TGCAGTGCGAACCCGACAGGGCAGTACGAGCAGTACTTC. Its protein is CSANPTGQYEQYF.

This clonotype was seen a few times. The chain couples TRBV15 to TRBJ2-3, with 10 nucleotides matching TRBD2. Germline-derived CDR1 and CDR2 are LNHNV and YYDKDF (reference sequence). With 1 base clipped from V and 2 bases from J, the junction kept 15 bases outside the gene matches. The CDR3 has 20 amino acids. The CDR3 is CATSRAQGASGGAPTDTQYF. The CDR3 nucleotides are TGTGCCACCAGCAGAGCCCAGGGTGCTAGCGGGGGTGCCCCCACAGATACGCAGTATTTT.

The CDR3 sequence: CASSFRGLKGNEQFF. CDR3 in DNA: TGTGCCAGCAGTTTCCGGGGCCTTAAAGGCAATGAGCAGTTCTTC. This rearrangement joins TRBV6-2 or TRBV6-3 to TRBJ2-1; D is possibly TRBD1 or TRBD2 (5 bases each). CDR1 and CDR2 from the germline V gene are MNHEY and SVGEGT. Trimming cost V 4 bases and J 6 bases, with 16 bases left between them. The CDR3 is 15 amino acids.

The sample holds many counts of this clonotype. The rearrangement links TRBV5-1 to TRBJ2-7, with 8 bases identical to TRBD1. Germline trimming cut 4 bases from V and 7 bases from J; bases unmatched to any gene: 10. This CDR3 region has 14 residues. Germline CDR1 and CDR2: SGHRS and YFSETQ. The CDR3 DNA reads TGCGCCAGCAGCATAAGAACAGGGGGAGTGGAGCAGTACTTC. Its translation is CASSIRTGGVEQYF.

The V call is TRBV29-1, the J call TRBJ1-1; a possible D gene is TRBD1 (5 bases). CDR3 size: 10 residues. Germline loops: CDR1 SQVTM, CDR2 ANQGSEA. V was pared by 4 bases and J by 10 bases, with 10 bases between. The CDR3 region has the DNA TGCAGCGTTGTGTCAGGGCGAGCTTTCTTT. It translates to CSVVSGRAFF.

Only one count was recorded for this clonotype. The rearrangement joins TRBV27 to TRBJ2-7; maybe TRBD1 (6 bases). The CDR3 has 15 residues. The germline V gene encodes CDR1 MNHEY and CDR2 SMNVEV (reference sequence). The V end was cut by 3 bases, the J end by 5 bases, with 17 bases between. Written as DNA, the CDR3 is TGTGCCAGCAGTTTTGTAGGGGGAAGGTCCGACGAGCAGTACTTC. Encoded protein: CASSFVGGRSDEQYF.

Comments on this clonotype: One junction end does not reproduce the germline sequence, and a read error may be involved. The chain is built from TRBV29-1 and TRBJ2-1; D is perhaps TRBD2 (5 bases). Germline assignment: CDR1 SQVTM and CDR2 ANQGSEA. The CDR3 consists of 16 residues. The CDR3 spells CCVDDTSRATNNEQFF. The CDR3 coding sequence is TGCTGCGTTGATGACACCTCGAGAGCGACTAACAATGAGCAGTTCTTC.

V usage is TRBV12-3 or TRBV12-4 and J usage is TRBJ2-3, with unresolved D. This CDR3 is 14 amino acids long. Trimming left V 1 base short and J 0 bases short, with 5 bases between. The CDR3 DNA reads as TGTGCCAGCAGTTTAGAAGAGAGCACAGATACGCAGTATTTT. The encoded protein is CASSLEESTDTQYF.

This sequence joins TRBV12-3 or TRBV12-4 and TRBJ1-6; no definite D call. V was pared by 6 bases and J by 3 bases, with 12 bases between. This CDR3 is 15 amino acids long. The chain's CDR3 is CASRETWDYNSPLHF. In DNA form, the CDR3 reads TGTGCCAGCAGGGAGACATGGGACTATAATTCACCCCTCCACTTT.